These 10 T cell receptor beta chains share one sample of origin, sequenced in a study of monozygotic twins with inflammatory bowel disease. TCRdb reworked the 5' RACE reads into one entry per CDR3 protein, no DNA. Seen in this sample are about 420,000 distinct CDR3 sequences; the ten most common clones hold 2.4%. The sequenced sample was blood. These receptors all come from a human donor with ulcerative colitis or Crohn's disease, or a healthy co-twin of an affected twin (not recorded which).

The rearrangement uses TRBV5-6 and TRBJ2-1. CDR3 size: 13 residues. From germline, CDR1 is SGHDT and CDR2 YYEEEE. CDR3 region: CASSLYIGNEQFF.

The chain links TRBV5-4 to TRBJ2-1; TCRdb selects TRBD2, and the lack of DNA leaves this call unchecked. CDR3 length: 15 amino acids. CDR1 and CDR2 from the germline V gene are SGHNT and YYREEE (reference sequence). CDR3 in amino acids: CASSYRLAGANEQFF.

The chain employs TRBV4-3 and TRBJ2-3; TCRdb lists TRBD1, though no DNA is available to test this call. This CDR3 region has 17 residues. Per the germline V gene, CDR1 is LGHNA and CDR2 is YSLEER. CDR3 in amino acids: CASSQDRGRGRTDTQYF.

The chain is built from TRBV5-5 and TRBJ2-5; the D call from TCRdb, TRBD2, cannot be confirmed without DNA. The germline CDR1 and CDR2 sequences are SGHKS and YYEKEE (reference sequence). This CDR3 is built from 14 residues. The CDR3 spells CASRLVGLEETQYF.

The chain links TRBV7-2 to TRBJ2-7; TCRdb's assignment of TRBD1 cannot be checked, as there is no DNA. Germline-derived CDR1 and CDR2 are SGHTA and FQGNSA. The CDR3 loop spans 14 amino acids. The CDR3 protein is CASSIDRGPYEQYF.

This chain connects TRBV5-1 to TRBJ2-1. The V gene's germline CDR1 is SGHRS and CDR2 YFSETQ. CDR3 size: 15 residues. The CDR3 loop is CASRNSGLSYNEQFF.

The chain joins TRBV7-6 to TRBJ2-1; the D call from TCRdb, TRBD2, cannot be confirmed without DNA. The CDR3 totals 18 residues. Germline loops: CDR1 SGHVS, CDR2 FNYEAQ. The CDR3 spells CASSLLHSGTSGSNEQFF.

This sequence joins TRBV29-1 and TRBJ2-5; the D call from TCRdb, TRBD1, cannot be confirmed without DNA. The CDR3 covers 12 residues. From germline, CDR1 is SQVTM and CDR2 ANQGSEA. CDR3 region: CSVLWGGKTQYF.

The gene calls are TRBV5-1 and TRBJ1-1; TCRdb selects TRBD1, and the lack of DNA leaves this call unchecked. Per germline, CDR1 SGHRS and CDR2 YFSETQ. This CDR3 has 15 amino acids. This CDR3 is CASRRGQGSNTEAFF.

The chain recombines TRBV20-1 with TRBJ1-2; lacking DNA, the TRBD1 call made by TCRdb goes unchecked. This CDR3 comprises 14 residues. Germline V CDR1 and CDR2: DFQATT, SNEGSKA (reference sequence). The CDR3 reads CSAPPDRGPYGYTF.